Listed below are T cell receptor beta chains from one sample, sequenced in a study of CD8 T cells in ankylosing spondylitis. One entry per CDR3 protein, called by TCRdb with MiXCR from the 5' RACE reads. The sample lists under 850,000 distinct CDR3 sequences, around a fifth occurring once. Sequencing used blood, either unsorted or a sorted T cell fraction (not recorded which). Every receptor here comes from a male donor with ankylosing spondylitis. The CDR3 runs from the conserved cysteine through the conserved F or W. Fields, in order: D gene, CDR3 length, J gene, V gene, clone size, CDR3 DNA, CDR3 protein. The D gene is left open where the match is weak. Some rows have no size entry. The others give once, few or many, or a class for an expanded clone.

D: TRBD1
length: 15
J: TRBJ2-3
V: TRBV18
size: few
DNA: TGTGCCAGCTCACCACCGGGGACAGTCACAGATACGCAGTATTTT
CDR3: CASSPPGTVTDTQYF

D: .
length: 14
J: TRBJ2-7
V: TRBV12-3/TRBV12-4
size: few
DNA: TGTGCCAGCAGTTCCTGGTATAGCTCCTACGAGCAGTACTTC
CDR3: CASSSWYSSYEQYF

D: .
length: 12
J: TRBJ2-7
V: TRBV6-1
size: .
DNA: TGTGCCAGCTGTGGGGATACCTACGAGCAGTACTTC
CDR3: CASCGDTYEQYF

D: TRBD1
length: 13
J: TRBJ1-2
V: TRBV6-6
size: few
DNA: TGTGCCAGCAGTTACGGGACAGGGGGTGGGAGTACCTTC
CDR3: CASSYGTGGGSTF

D: .
length: 14
J: TRBJ1-1
V: TRBV7-3
size: .
DNA: TGTGCCAGCAGCCCCGAGGCTGCGAACACTGAAGCTTTCTTT
CDR3: CASSPEAANTEAFF

D: .
length: 16
J: TRBJ2-2
V: TRBV29-1
size: .
DNA: TGCAGCGTTAGGGGGCGTGGGGAGGGAAGGGCCGGGGAGCTGTTTTTT
CDR3: CSVRGRGEGRAGELFF

D: TRBD1
length: 15
J: TRBJ2-7
V: TRBV6-5
size: .
DNA: TGTGCCAGCAGTTATCTACAGGGGAGCTCCTACGAGCAGTACTTC
CDR3: CASSYLQGSSYEQYF

D: .
length: 18
J: TRBJ2-6
V: TRBV11-2
size: few
DNA: TGTGCCAGCAGCTTAGGCCGCAGGGCAACCTCTGGGGCCAACGTCCTGACTTTC
CDR3: CASSLGRRATSGANVLTF

D: .
length: 13
J: TRBJ1-4
V: TRBV28
size: .
DNA: TGTGCCAGCAGGGGATGGGGGGGTGAAAAACTGTTTTTT
CDR3: CASRGWGGEKLFF

D: .
length: 13
J: TRBJ1-1
V: TRBV10-3
size: .
DNA: TGTGCCATCAGGGGGTTTGGGGGCGGTGAAGCTTTCTTT
CDR3: CAIRGFGGGEAFF

D: .
length: 16
J: TRBJ2-1
V: TRBV15
size: few
DNA: TGTGCCACCAGCAGAGATCTAGTACCCCTCTACAATGAGCAGTTCTTC
CDR3: CATSRDLVPLYNEQFF

D: .
length: 13
J: TRBJ2-3
V: TRBV29-1
size: few
DNA: TGCAGCGTGGGGCGTCCTAGCACAGATACGCAGTATTTT
CDR3: CSVGRPSTDTQYF

D: .
length: 12
J: TRBJ1-4
V: TRBV12-3/TRBV12-4
size: .
DNA: TGTGCCAGCAGTTTGAGTGCGGAAAAACTGTTTTTT
CDR3: CASSLSAEKLFF

D: .
length: 13
J: TRBJ2-5
V: TRBV20-1
size: .
DNA: TGCAGTGCTAGACCACACCAGGGCAGAACCCAGTACTTC
CDR3: CSARPHQGRTQYF

D: .
length: 13
J: TRBJ2-2
V: TRBV27
size: few
DNA: TGTGCCAGCACGGGAGCAAACACCGGGGAGCTGTTTTTT
CDR3: CASTGANTGELFF

D: .
length: 11
J: TRBJ2-1
V: TRBV6-2/TRBV6-3
size: .
DNA: TGTGCCAGCTTCGGAAACAATGAGCAGTTCTTC
CDR3: CASFGNNEQFF

D: TRBD2
length: 14
J: TRBJ2-7
V: TRBV29-1
size: .
DNA: TGCAGCGTTGAAGGACTAGCGGGAGCCTCCGAGCAGTACTTC
CDR3: CSVEGLAGASEQYF

D: .
length: 12
J: TRBJ2-3
V: TRBV7-9
size: few
DNA: TGTGCCAGCAGCCTTAAACCTGATGCGCAGTATTTT
CDR3: CASSLKPDAQYF

D: .
length: 17
J: TRBJ1-1
V: TRBV12-3/TRBV12-4
size: many
DNA: TGTGCCAGCAGTTCCCCCCCCCCGGCAGGGTGGGACACTGAAGCTTTCTTT
CDR3: CASSSPPPAGWDTEAFF